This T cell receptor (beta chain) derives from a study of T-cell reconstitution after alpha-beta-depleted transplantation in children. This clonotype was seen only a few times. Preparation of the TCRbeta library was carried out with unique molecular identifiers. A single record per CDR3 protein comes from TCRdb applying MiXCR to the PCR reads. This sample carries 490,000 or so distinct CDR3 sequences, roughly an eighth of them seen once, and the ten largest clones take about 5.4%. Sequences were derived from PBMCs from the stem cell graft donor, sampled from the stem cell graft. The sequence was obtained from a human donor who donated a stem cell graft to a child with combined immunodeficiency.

In nucleotides, the CDR3 is TGCAGCGTTGAAGCCGCTAGCGGGGGGCCCTACAATGAGCAGTTCTTC. It encodes CSVEAASGGPYNEQFF. The rearrangement joins TRBV29-1 to TRBJ2-1; 11 bases line up with TRBD2. This CDR3 has 16 amino acids. Unmatched junction bases numbered 4, after V lost 1 base and J lost 2 bases. Germline CDR1 reads SQVTM; CDR2 reads ANQGSEA.